The clone carrying this T cell receptor beta chain appeared a few times. Its antigen is still unknown. The CDR3 covers 15 residues. Germline V gives CDR1 SNHLY, CDR2 FYNNEI. V was clipped by 3 bases and J by 7 bases, with 15 bases between them. Heparinised blood was drawn once per donor, averaging around 120 mL. These data originate in a study of beta chain features in type 1 diabetes. Study results and caveats: TCRB CDR3s from Type 1 diabetes patients were moderately but significantly shorter in all four CD4+ subsets. Patients' naive, central memory and Treg TCRB repertoires seemed closer to one another than those of healthy donors. Sequencing the cDNA could make cells with high TCR expression show up more than they should.

The whole isolated RNA underwent reverse transcription, so sequencing captured expressed TCRB transcripts. About 3.6 million reads was the average for naive, central memory and regulatory T cell samples. Generated by immunoSEQ multiplex PCR, the TCRdb table keeps only in-frame clones and is missing some. This sample yields roughly 150,000 clones, of which under 9.5% are seen a single time; 0.5% belongs to the top ten. The sample consisted of central memory CD4+ T cells from blood. The TCR comes from a man younger than 35 with type 1 diabetes. The rearrangement joins TRBV2 to TRBJ1-4, with D uncertain. The CDR3 DNA reads as TGTGCCAGCAGTGAGAGGCGAGGGCGGACTGAAAAACTGTTTTTT. Its translation is CASSERRGRTEKLFF.